Presented here are 25 T cell receptor beta chains from one specimen sequenced in a study of chemoradiotherapy in HPV16-positive cancers (dated 2022 in TCRdb). Library prep was done by the immunoSEQ multiplex PCR assay. In its TCRdb copy, this immuneACCESS table keeps in-frame sequences only and misses some clones. Where compared with another copy, unresolved V genes explain less than half of these, and the others have no known cause. The sample records some 11,000 clones, 70% to 80% of which are singletons. Of the sample, approximately 0.85% falls within the top ten clones. Sample collection was performed from a patient who underwent chemoradiotherapy. The origin of the receptors is a human donor with HPV-associated anogenital cancer.

The CDR3 loop is CASMRQEPYQPQHF. The DNA of the CDR3 is TGTGCCAGTATGCGGCAAGAGCCCTATCAGCCCCAGCATTTT. The chain carries TRBV19 and TRBJ1-5; no firm D call. The CDR3 runs 14 residues. The V end was cut by 7 bases, the J end by 5 bases, with 15 bases between. Germline V lookup: CDR1 LNHDA, CDR2 SQIVND (reference sequence). The full variable domain, its missing parts supplied by reference TRBV19 and TRBJ1-5, is DGGITQSPKYLFRKEGQNVTLSCEQNLNHDAMYWYRQDPGQGLRLIYYSQIVNDFQKGDIAEGYSVSREKKESFPLTVTSAQKNPTAFYLCASMRQEPYQPQHFGDGTRLSIL.

The sample holds a few counts of this clone. The rearrangement uses TRBV19 and TRBJ1-3; D is undetermined. V was shortened by 4 bases and J by 1 base, with 14 bases between the two germline ends. Germline lookup yields CDR1 LNHDA and CDR2 SQIVND (reference sequence). CDR3 size: 16 residues. The CDR3 coding sequence is TGTGCCAGTAGTAAGAGACCGGGGATTTCTGGAAACACCATATATTTT. Translating it yields CASSKRPGISGNTIYF.

The chain uses TRBV6-1 and TRBJ1-2; possible D gene TRBD1, 6 bases. The CDR3 runs to 15 residues. CDR1 is MNHNS and CDR2 is SASEGT in the germline V gene. V was cut by 3 bases and J by 6 bases, with 17 bases left in between. CDR3 sequence (DNA): TGTGCCAGCAGTGAGATAGGCAGGGGCGGGGATGGCTACACCTTC. Encoded protein: CASSEIGRGGDGYTF.

The chain carries TRBV11-1 and TRBJ1-5, with D maybe TRBD1 (5 bases). Germline V lookup: CDR1 SGHAT, CDR2 FQDESV (reference sequence). The CDR3 is 14 amino acids. V was clipped by 2 bases and J by 4 bases, with 9 bases between them. For the CDR3, the DNA is TGTGCCAGCAGCTTAACCGGGGGGAATCAGCCCCAGCATTTT. It encodes CASSLTGGNQPQHF.

The chain carries TRBV28 and TRBJ1-2; D is uncertain. Between the trimmed V and J ends, which lost 3 bases and 4 bases, there was a span of 12 bases. Germline CDR1 and CDR2: MDHEN and SYDVKM. The CDR3 consists of 14 residues. The CDR3 DNA reads TGTGCCAGCAGTTTTGGGCAGGCGGTCTATGGCTACACCTTC. It codes for CASSFGQAVYGYTF.

The sample holds one count of this clone. The chain employs TRBV30 and TRBJ1-1; D gene unclear. With 0 bases removed from V and 6 bases from J, the gap between germline ends came to 5 bases. CDR3 length: 11 residues. Looked up from germline, CDR1 is GTSNPN and CDR2 is SVGIG (reference sequence). CDR3 protein: CAWSVSAEAFF. As DNA, the CDR3 is TGTGCCTGGAGTGTTTCAGCTGAAGCTTTCTTT.

The chain uses TRBV4-3 and TRBJ2-3; 12 positions match TRBD2. V lost 0 bases, J lost 5 bases, and 6 bases stayed unmatched. The V gene's germline CDR1 is LGHNA and CDR2 YSLEER. The CDR3 consists of 17 residues. The CDR3, as DNA: TGCGCCAGCAGCCAAGATTCTAGCGGGAGGGCCCAAGATACGCAGTATTTT. Translated: CASSQDSSGRAQDTQYF.

The chain has TRBV30 and TRBJ1-2; a possible D gene is TRBD1 (6 bases). Trimming shortened V by 3 bases and J by 7 bases, and 12 bases separated the two germline ends. This CDR3 region has 12 residues. Germline CDR1 and CDR2: GTSNPN and SVGIG (reference sequence). The DNA of the CDR3 is TGTGCCTGGAGCAGGCAGGGGATTGGCTACACCTTC. It is translated as CAWSRQGIGYTF.

The DNA for the CDR3 is TGCAGCGTTGAAGTCGCCCGAACGGGGGAGCTGTTTTTT. Translating gives CSVEVARTGELFF. The genes are TRBV29-1 and TRBJ2-2, with D hard to call. CDR1 and CDR2 (germline): SQVTM, ANQGSEA. The V end lost 1 base, the J end lost 8 bases, and 11 bases lay between the germline ends. This CDR3 has 13 amino acids.

The chain couples TRBV12-5 to TRBJ2-3; D might be TRBD1 (5 bases). Trimming removed 2 bases from V and 2 bases from J, with 20 bases in between. Germline V lookup: CDR1 LGHNT, CDR2 FRNRAP. The CDR3 contains 18 residues. CDR3 DNA sequence: TGTGCTAGTGGTTTGCCATCCACCGGCAGGGCAAACACAGATACGCAGTATTTT. Its protein product is CASGLPSTGRANTDTQYF.

This clone was observed a single time. The chain employs TRBV5-1 and TRBJ2-6, with 10 nucleotides matching TRBD1. This CDR3 contains 15 residues. V trimming: 3 bases; J trimming: 6 bases; junction bases outside the gene matches: 3. Per the germline V gene, CDR1 is SGHRS and CDR2 is YFSETQ. CDR3 nucleotide sequence: TGCGCCAGCAGCTCCGACAGGGGGCAGGCCAACGTCCTGACTTTC. Amino acid sequence: CASSSDRGQANVLTF.

The rearrangement joins TRBV4-2 to TRBJ2-5; 10 bases are a match to TRBD2. Trimming removed 0 bases from V and 5 bases from J; junction bases left unmatched: 9. The V gene's germline CDR1 is LGHNA and CDR2 YNFKEQ. The CDR3 has 17 amino acids. The chain's CDR3 is CASSQDSSGGTEETQYF. For the CDR3, the DNA is TGTGCCAGCAGCCAAGATTCTAGCGGGGGAACGGAGGAGACCCAGTACTTC.

The chain carries TRBV13 and TRBJ1-4; D unresolved. V lost 4 bases and J lost 7, with 10 bases in between. Germline CDR1 is PRHDT and CDR2 is FYEKMQ (reference sequence). The CDR3 is 13 amino acids. CDR3 protein: CASSSSTGEKLFF. The CDR3 bases are TGTGCCAGCAGCTCTTCGACGGGTGAAAAACTGTTTTTT. Combining the CDR3 with reference TRBV13 and TRBJ1-4 gives the whole variable domain AAGVIQSPRHLIKEKRETATLKCYPIPRHDTVYWYQQGPGQDPQFLISFYEKMQSDKGSIPDRFSAQQFSDYHSELNMSSLELGDSALYFCASSSSTGEKLFFGSGTQLSVL.

Here the CDR3 reads CASSQDSEATNEKLFF. CDR3 nucleotides: TGTGCCAGCAGCCAAGATTCTGAAGCAACTAATGAAAAACTGTTTTTT. The chain uses TRBV4-2 and TRBJ1-4; D gene uncertain. Looked up from germline, CDR1 is LGHNA and CDR2 is YNFKEQ. V was shortened by 0 bases and J by 0 bases, with 8 bases between the two germline ends. The CDR3 has 16 residues.

This chain links TRBV7-9 with TRBJ1-1; D is unresolved. Germline CDR1 reads SEHNR; CDR2 reads FQNEAQ (reference sequence). Between the trimmed V and J ends, which lost 1 base and 2 bases, there was a span of 5 bases. The CDR3 covers 13 residues. CDR3 loop: CASSLDANTEAFF. Here the CDR3 DNA reads TGTGCCAGCAGCTTAGACGCAAACACTGAAGCTTTCTTT. The whole variable domain, remainder taken from reference TRBV7-9 and TRBJ1-1, is DTGVSQNPRHKITKRGQNVTFRCDPISEHNRLYWYRQTLGQGPEFLTYFQNEAQLEKSRLLSDRFSAERPKGSFSTLEIQRTEQGDSAMYLCASSLDANTEAFFGQGTRLTVV.

This clone has only a few counts. This chain links TRBV28 with TRBJ1-5; D remains ambiguous. V gave up 0 bases and J gave up 6 bases, with 3 bases separating them. The CDR3 totals 12 residues. The germline V gene has CDR1 MDHEN and CDR2 SYDVKM. The CDR3 sequence: CASSLWGQPQHF. CDR3 coding DNA: TGTGCCAGCAGTTTATGGGGTCAGCCCCAGCATTTT.

V and J are TRBV7-9 and TRBJ1-2; D not certain. Germline CDR1 and CDR2: SEHNR and FQNEAQ (reference sequence). The CDR3 has 16 residues. V lost 4 bases to trimming and J lost 7 bases, with 22 bases between them. Written as DNA, the CDR3 is TGTGCCAGCAGCTCTCTGGTTGGGAACCCGGCCGGTGGCTACACCTTC. It translates to CASSSLVGNPAGGYTF.

The rearrangement joins TRBV30 to TRBJ1-5; D is unresolved. Germline values: CDR1 GTSNPN, CDR2 SVGIG (reference sequence). This CDR3 contains 14 residues. V dropped 0 bases and J dropped 6 bases, with 12 bases sitting between them. DNA for the CDR3: TGTGCCTGGAGTGTAAGTGTTAAAGGTCAGCCCCAGCATTTT. Amino acid sequence: CAWSVSVKGQPQHF.

V and J are TRBV5-1 and TRBJ1-6, with a possible D match to TRBD1 (6 bases). Per germline, CDR1 SGHRS and CDR2 YFSETQ. Trimming cost V 3 bases and J 8 bases, with 18 bases left between them. The CDR3 has 16 amino acids. The CDR3 region has the DNA TGCGCCAGCAGCTCGAGTGCAGGGGCAAGGGATTCACCCCTCCACTTT. Protein sequence: CASSSSAGARDSPLHF.

The chain couples TRBV5-4 to TRBJ2-3, with 10 positions matching TRBD2. J lost 7 bases, V lost 1 base, and 6 bases had no gene match. This CDR3 has 15 amino acids. The germline CDR1 and CDR2 sequences are SGHNT and YYREEE (reference sequence). CDR3 sequence: CASSLRLAGDHTQYF. CDR3 DNA: TGTGCCAGCAGCTTGAGGCTAGCGGGAGACCATACGCAGTATTTT. Full variable domain (remainder filled in from reference TRBV5-4 and TRBJ2-3): ETGVTQSPTHLIKTRGQQVTLRCSSQSGHNTVSWYQQALGQGPQFIFQYYREEENGRGNFPPRFSGLQFPNYSSELNVNALELDDSALYLCASSLRLAGDHTQYFGPGTRLTVL.

The gene calls are TRBV6-6 and TRBJ2-3; D ambiguous. Germline CDR1 and CDR2: MNHNY and SVGAGI (reference sequence). The CDR3 runs 13 residues. The V end was cut by 0 bases, the J end by 4 bases, with 5 bases between. CDR3 region: CASSYSLADTQYF. CDR3 nucleotide sequence: TGTGCCAGCAGTTACTCGTTAGCAGATACGCAGTATTTT.

CDR3 protein: CASSPRLAAWDEQYF. As DNA, the CDR3 is TGTGCCAGCAGCCCCCGACTAGCGGCCTGGGACGAGCAGTACTTC. This chain uses TRBV9 with TRBJ2-7; 9 bases agree with TRBD2. The CDR3 runs to 15 residues. Germline CDR1 reads SGDLS; CDR2 reads YYNGEE. The ends lost 4 bases at V and 5 bases at J; junction bases unmatched: 10.

J is TRBJ2-7 and V is TRBV19; 16 bases line up with TRBD2. The V and J ends lost 6 bases and 8 bases, in that order; junction bases with no gene match: 13. Germline V CDR1 and CDR2: LNHDA, SQIVND (reference sequence). There are 17 residues in the CDR3. The CDR3 loop is CASSSTGTSGRAYKQYF. The CDR3, as DNA: TGTGCCAGTAGCTCAACCGGGACTAGCGGGAGGGCTTATAAGCAGTACTTC.

The table lists this clone with a count of one. This chain joins TRBV7-9 and TRBJ2-5, with 10 bases matching TRBD1. There are 17 residues in the CDR3. Germline lookup yields CDR1 SEHNR and CDR2 FQNEAQ (reference sequence). V lost 3 bases to trimming and J lost 5 bases; unmatched junction nucleotides: 12. CDR3 in DNA: TGTGCCAGCAGCTTCGACTCGGGACAGGGGAGCGTGGAGACCCAGTACTTC. This gives the protein CASSFDSGQGSVETQYF. The full variable domain, rest sourced from reference TRBV7-9 and TRBJ2-5, is DTGVSQNPRHKITKRGQNVTFRCDPISEHNRLYWYRQTLGQGPEFLTYFQNEAQLEKSRLLSDRFSAERPKGSFSTLEIQRTEQGDSAMYLCASSFDSGQGSVETQYFGPGTRLLVL.

The genes are TRBV6-1 and TRBJ2-7; the D is unclear. There are 16 residues in the CDR3. V lost 2 bases, J lost 0 bases, and 14 bases lay in between. CDR1 is MNHNS, CDR2 SASEGT, per germline. CDR3 in DNA: TGTGCCAGCAGTGAAATCTGGGGTTCCAGCTCCTACGAGCAGTACTTC. It yields the protein CASSEIWGSSSYEQYF.